The clone carrying this T cell receptor beta chain was counted ten times or more. The target antigen is unknown. The source of the sample is a study of CD8 T cells in ankylosing spondylitis. Study-level results: Matched ankylosing spondylitis synovial fluid reportedly showed significant enrichment of disease-linked clones. Clones linked to disease, bearing a CD8+ phenotype, were relatively rare in peripheral blood. A motif of roughly 8 highly homologous TCR beta variants was seen as apparently characteristic of ankylosing spondylitis blood.

The germline V gene encodes CDR1 LGHDT and CDR2 YNNKEL (reference sequence). CDR3 length equals 18 residues. The V and J ends lost 1 base and 4 bases, in that order; junction bases with no gene match: 14. Quantitative molecular-barcoded 5'-RACE generated the TCR beta libraries. TCRdb used MiXCR to reprocess the 5' RACE reads, holding one entry per CDR3 protein. The table shows roughly 64,000 distinct CDR3 sequences, with approximately 6% occurring only once. Sequencing input: synovial fluid, either unsorted or a sorted T cell fraction (not recorded which). The chain recombines TRBV3-1 with TRBJ2-3, with 7 nucleotides matching TRBD2. The receptor's source is a male donor with ankylosing spondylitis. The CDR3 DNA is TGTGCCAGCAGCCAAGTGGGAGGGCCCGAGGGTTTGGCAGATACGCAGTATTTT. Its protein product is CASSQVGGPEGLADTQYF.